This T cell receptor beta chain was found in a study of Graves' ophthalmopathy and Graves' hyperthyroidism. Background on the study: Blood was drawn at initial diagnosis, before any treatment.

The CDR3 sequence is 17 residues long. The trim removed 3 bases at V and 11 bases at J, leaving 16 bases unmatched. Germline CDR1 and CDR2: SGHTA and FQGNSA. This clonotype has just one count. Antigen specificity is unknown. Study findings and constraints: Distinction of ophthalmopathy from stable hyperthyroidism by a 13-signature model reached nearly 90% sensitivity and 75% to 83% specificity.

The authors amplified TCR beta CDR3 regions from RNA transcripts. Amplification began with first-round RT-PCR using HTBI primers, then second-round multiplex PCR was performed. Each CDR3 protein gets one entry after TCRdb re-called the multiplex PCR reads with MiXCR. The data show about 740,000 distinct CDR3 sequences, with around 40% seen just once and around 40% held by the top ten. The sequence was obtained from an adult man with Graves' ophthalmopathy. Sequenced input: peripheral blood. This sequence joins TRBV7-2 and TRBJ2-5; 12 positions match TRBD2. This CDR3 reads CASSLAPSGRALGEQYF. The CDR3 DNA is TGTGCCAGCAGCTTGGCCCCTAGCGGGAGGGCTTTAGGGGAGCAGTACTTC.